This T cell receptor beta chain was found in a study of blood T cell repertoires in COVID-19. Study at large: PBMCs, B-cell-depleted T cells, or T cells provided the cDNA or gDNA that made up the material.

It was during active infection that Seattle patients were enrolled and then longitudinally followed. TCRdb keeps only in-frame clones here, not all; method: immunoSEQ multiplex PCR. Of hundreds of thousands of clones in the sample, roughly 90% are singletons; the top ten hold about 7%. The sequenced sample was peripheral blood. The source of this sequence is a woman between 65 and 79 years old with COVID-19, enrolled during active disease.

The CDR3 here is CASSRGQNYGYTF. As DNA, the CDR3 is TGTGCCAGCAGCAGGGGACAGAACTATGGCTACACCTTC. The chain has TRBV25-1 and TRBJ1-2; 7 bases agree with TRBD1. Trimming cost V 6 bases and J 2 bases; bases outside gene matches: 3. CDR3 length: 13 amino acids. Germline V gene data show CDR1 as MGHDK and CDR2 as SYGVNS.